This is a list of T cell receptor beta chains from one sample in a study of cytomegalovirus exposure and HLA in healthy donors. TCRdb keeps only in-frame clones here, not all; method: immunoSEQ multiplex PCR. The repertoire holds about 200,000 clones, 65% to 85% seen once, with about 1.7% in the top ten. The sequenced sample consisted of PBMCs. Receptors were obtained from a man aged 50 to 60 in good health and CMV-seronegative. CDR3s include the opening cysteine and the closing phenylalanine or tryptophan. A D gene is named only where the DNA matches it firmly. Some rows have no size entry. The others give once, few or many, or a class for an expanded clone.

CDR3nt: TGTGCCAGCAGTTTACTGTACCACTATGAAGCTTTCTTT; CDR3aa: CASSLLYHYEAFF; d_gene: .; j_gene: TRBJ1-1; v_gene: TRBV28; abundance: .
CDR3nt: TGTGCCAGCAGCTCCATACAGGGGCGCCACTATGGCTACACCTTC; CDR3aa: CASSSIQGRHYGYTF; d_gene: TRBD1; j_gene: TRBJ1-2; v_gene: TRBV5-8; abundance: .
CDR3nt: TGTGCCAGCAGCTTAGGACCCGGTGAGGTGCAGTACTTC; CDR3aa: CASSLGPGEVQYF; d_gene: .; j_gene: TRBJ2-7; v_gene: TRBV7-7; abundance: .
CDR3nt: TGTGCCAGCAGCCGGGAACAGCAATCGGGATATGGCTACACCTTC; CDR3aa: CASSREQQSGYGYTF; d_gene: .; j_gene: TRBJ1-2; v_gene: TRBV4-2; abundance: .
CDR3nt: TGTGCCAGCAAGCGGGAGGGCCGGGGTGAGCAGTTCTTC; CDR3aa: CASKREGRGEQFF; d_gene: TRBD2; j_gene: TRBJ2-1; v_gene: TRBV5-4; abundance: few
CDR3nt: TGTGCCAGCAGCGACACCTACAACACCGGGGAGCTGTTTTTT; CDR3aa: CASSDTYNTGELFF; d_gene: .; j_gene: TRBJ2-2; v_gene: TRBV6-4; abundance: .
CDR3nt: TGTGCCAGCAGCCAAGAAACGGACTATGGCTACACCTTC; CDR3aa: CASSQETDYGYTF; d_gene: .; j_gene: TRBJ1-2; v_gene: TRBV14; abundance: .
CDR3nt: TGCGCCAGCAGTTACGGAGGGAGTACTGAAGCTTTCTTT; CDR3aa: CASSYGGSTEAFF; d_gene: .; j_gene: TRBJ1-1; v_gene: TRBV5-1; abundance: .
CDR3nt: TGCGCCAGTTCGACAGAGAACACCGGGGAGCTGTTTTTT; CDR3aa: CASSTENTGELFF; d_gene: .; j_gene: TRBJ2-2; v_gene: TRBV10-1; abundance: .
CDR3nt: TGTGCCAGCAGTTCCCCCCCGGGGAGCTCCTACGAGCAGTACTTC; CDR3aa: CASSSPPGSSYEQYF; d_gene: .; j_gene: TRBJ2-7; v_gene: TRBV28; abundance: .
CDR3nt: TGTGCCATCAGTGAGTCGATGTTGGGTGGGACAGCGACCTACAATGAGCAGTTCTTC; CDR3aa: CAISESMLGGTATYNEQFF; d_gene: TRBD1; j_gene: TRBJ2-1; v_gene: TRBV10-3; abundance: .
CDR3nt: TGCGCCAGCATTCACCGCACAGGCCTAGGGGAGACCCAGTACTTC; CDR3aa: CASIHRTGLGETQYF; d_gene: .; j_gene: TRBJ2-5; v_gene: TRBV5-1; abundance: .
CDR3nt: TGTGCCAGCAGCCGACAGGGCCGATCAGCAGATACGCAGTATTTT; CDR3aa: CASSRQGRSADTQYF; d_gene: TRBD1; j_gene: TRBJ2-3; v_gene: TRBV7-3; abundance: .
CDR3nt: TGTGCCTGGGCCGAACAGGGGGCTCACAATCAGCCCCAGCATTTT; CDR3aa: CAWAEQGAHNQPQHF; d_gene: TRBD1; j_gene: TRBJ1-5; v_gene: TRBV30; abundance: once
CDR3nt: TGCGCCAGCAGTGCCGGGACACTCACAGATACGCAGTATTTT; CDR3aa: CASSAGTLTDTQYF; d_gene: .; j_gene: TRBJ2-3; v_gene: TRBV10-1; abundance: .
CDR3nt: TGTGCCAGCAACCCTATTGCCTCGACGGGCTATGGCTACACCTTC; CDR3aa: CASNPIASTGYGYTF; d_gene: .; j_gene: TRBJ1-2; v_gene: TRBV6-5; abundance: .
CDR3nt: TGTGCCAGCAGCTCCAGACAGGTCTCCTACGAGCAGTACTTC; CDR3aa: CASSSRQVSYEQYF; d_gene: .; j_gene: TRBJ2-7; v_gene: TRBV7-9; abundance: .
CDR3nt: TGTGCCAGCACCCTAGACAGGGATAGCGCCGAGCAGTACTTC; CDR3aa: CASTLDRDSAEQYF; d_gene: TRBD1; j_gene: TRBJ2-7; v_gene: TRBV6-6; abundance: .
CDR3nt: TGTGCCAGCAGCTTGCTTAGCGGGAGACAGAATGAGCAGTTCTTC; CDR3aa: CASSLLSGRQNEQFF; d_gene: TRBD2; j_gene: TRBJ2-1; v_gene: TRBV5-6; abundance: .
CDR3nt: TGTGCCAGCAAAACTACATACAGGGGTGGCGGGGAGCTGTTTTTT; CDR3aa: CASKTTYRGGGELFF; d_gene: TRBD1; j_gene: TRBJ2-2; v_gene: TRBV6-6; abundance: few
CDR3nt: TGTGCCAGCAGTTTCGTGAGGGAGACTGAAGCTTTCTTT; CDR3aa: CASSFVRETEAFF; d_gene: .; j_gene: TRBJ1-1; v_gene: TRBV27; abundance: .
CDR3nt: TGTGCCAGCAGCTTAGTGACAAACTTTGGCTACACCTTC; CDR3aa: CASSLVTNFGYTF; d_gene: .; j_gene: TRBJ1-2; v_gene: TRBV7-9; abundance: .
CDR3nt: TGTGCCAGCAGCCGTAGGGGGCAATCCGCCTACGAGCAGTACTTC; CDR3aa: CASSRRGQSAYEQYF; d_gene: TRBD1; j_gene: TRBJ2-7; v_gene: TRBV5-4; abundance: .
CDR3nt: TGTGCCAGTAAGGGGCGGGACAGGGGGCACGGCGAGCAGTACTTC; CDR3aa: CASKGRDRGHGEQYF; d_gene: TRBD1; j_gene: TRBJ2-7; v_gene: TRBV19; abundance: .
CDR3nt: TGTGCCAGCAGTACAGGGACAGGGTACTCCTACAATGAGCAGTTCTTC; CDR3aa: CASSTGTGYSYNEQFF; d_gene: TRBD1; j_gene: TRBJ2-1; v_gene: TRBV6-4; abundance: .
CDR3nt: TGTGCCAGCAGTTACCGACAGGGGAGGGAGCCCCAGCATTTT; CDR3aa: CASSYRQGREPQHF; d_gene: TRBD1; j_gene: TRBJ1-5; v_gene: TRBV6-6; abundance: .
CDR3nt: TGCGCCAGCAGCCAAGAAGACAGGGGGTGGCAAGAGACCCAGTACTTC; CDR3aa: CASSQEDRGWQETQYF; d_gene: TRBD1; j_gene: TRBJ2-5; v_gene: TRBV4-1; abundance: .
CDR3nt: TGTGCCAGCAGCTTTAGCGGGAGTTACGAGCAGTACTTC; CDR3aa: CASSFSGSYEQYF; d_gene: TRBD2; j_gene: TRBJ2-7; v_gene: TRBV5-4; abundance: .
CDR3nt: TGCGCCAGCAGCCTTTTCAAATCCGGGACACGGGACGAGCAGTACTTC; CDR3aa: CASSLFKSGTRDEQYF; d_gene: .; j_gene: TRBJ2-7; v_gene: TRBV4-1; abundance: .
CDR3nt: TGTGCCATCAGTGGGGGTGCGGGAGAAGAGACCCAGTACTTC; CDR3aa: CAISGGAGEETQYF; d_gene: TRBD2; j_gene: TRBJ2-5; v_gene: TRBV10-3; abundance: .
CDR3nt: TGTGCCAGCAGTTCTCTCACTAGCGGGAGTTACAATGAGCAGTTCTTC; CDR3aa: CASSSLTSGSYNEQFF; d_gene: TRBD2; j_gene: TRBJ2-1; v_gene: TRBV6-6; abundance: .
CDR3nt: TGTGCCAGTAGTCTTGGACAGGGCCGGTCCTACGAGCAGTACTTC; CDR3aa: CASSLGQGRSYEQYF; d_gene: TRBD1; j_gene: TRBJ2-7; v_gene: TRBV19; abundance: .
CDR3nt: TGTGCCACCAGCCTCCCCCCGGGACAGGGTATCGCCCTTCAGCCCCAGCATTTT; CDR3aa: CATSLPPGQGIALQPQHF; d_gene: TRBD1; j_gene: TRBJ1-5; v_gene: TRBV15; abundance: .
CDR3nt: TGCGCCAGCAGCTTGGGACAGGCCTACAATGAGCAGTTCTTC; CDR3aa: CASSLGQAYNEQFF; d_gene: .; j_gene: TRBJ2-1; v_gene: TRBV5-1; abundance: .
CDR3nt: TGTGCCATCAGCTCGGGGGGGGGCGATGAGCAGTTCTTC; CDR3aa: CAISSGGGDEQFF; d_gene: TRBD2; j_gene: TRBJ2-1; v_gene: TRBV10-3; abundance: .
CDR3nt: TGTGCCAGCAGCTTTGGACAGAGCTATAATTCACCCCTCCACTTT; CDR3aa: CASSFGQSYNSPLHF; d_gene: .; j_gene: TRBJ1-6; v_gene: TRBV5-4; abundance: .
CDR3nt: TGCAGTGCTAGAGTCGGGGAGACCCAGTACTTC; CDR3aa: CSARVGETQYF; d_gene: .; j_gene: TRBJ2-5; v_gene: TRBV20-1; abundance: .
CDR3nt: TGTGCCAGCAGTGATCGTGGCGGAGGGACGTCCGGGGAGCTGCTTTTT; CDR3aa: CASSDRGGGTSGELLF; d_gene: .; j_gene: TRBJ2-2; v_gene: TRBV25-1; abundance: .
CDR3nt: TGTGCCAGCAGTAGAGGGCTAGCGGGAGGGCCGGGCGGGGAGCTGTTTTTT; CDR3aa: CASSRGLAGGPGGELFF; d_gene: TRBD2; j_gene: TRBJ2-2; v_gene: TRBV27; abundance: .
CDR3nt: TGTGCCAGCAGCTTGGGGGCCTCGGGGGGGTACGAGCAGTACTTC; CDR3aa: CASSLGASGGYEQYF; d_gene: TRBD2; j_gene: TRBJ2-7; v_gene: TRBV5-5; abundance: .
CDR3nt: TGTGCCAGCAGCCCTAGCGGGAGGGAGAGGAACAATGAGCAGTTCTTC; CDR3aa: CASSPSGRERNNEQFF; d_gene: TRBD2; j_gene: TRBJ2-1; v_gene: TRBV7-3; abundance: once
CDR3nt: TGTGCCAGCAGTTTAAAATATTCCGTTGAAGCTTTCTTT; CDR3aa: CASSLKYSVEAFF; d_gene: .; j_gene: TRBJ1-1; v_gene: TRBV27; abundance: .
CDR3nt: TGTGCCAGCAGTCACACCTACGAGCAGTACTTC; CDR3aa: CASSHTYEQYF; d_gene: .; j_gene: TRBJ2-7; v_gene: TRBV5-6; abundance: .
CDR3nt: TGTGCCAGCAGCGTAGCGGAGGGTTTGACAGATACGCAGTATTTT; CDR3aa: CASSVAEGLTDTQYF; d_gene: .; j_gene: TRBJ2-3; v_gene: TRBV9; abundance: .
CDR3nt: TGTGCCAGCAGCCCCAGAGCAGGGGGTGGTGGTGAGCAGTTCTTC; CDR3aa: CASSPRAGGGGEQFF; d_gene: TRBD1; j_gene: TRBJ2-1; v_gene: TRBV7-8; abundance: .
CDR3nt: TGTGCCAGCAGTTTCGGAGGGACCGGGGAGCTGTTTTTT; CDR3aa: CASSFGGTGELFF; d_gene: .; j_gene: TRBJ2-2; v_gene: TRBV28; abundance: .
CDR3nt: TGTGCCAGCAGACTAGCGGAATCCTACGAGCAGTACTTC; CDR3aa: CASRLAESYEQYF; d_gene: TRBD2; j_gene: TRBJ2-7; v_gene: TRBV6-5; abundance: .
CDR3nt: TGTGCCAGCAGTAGGAGGTTAGCGGGAGGACCTTCCGGGCAGTTCTTC; CDR3aa: CASSRRLAGGPSGQFF; d_gene: TRBD2; j_gene: TRBJ2-1; v_gene: TRBV2; abundance: .
CDR3nt: TGTGCCAGCGGAGAGGGTAGGGGAAACACCATATATTTT; CDR3aa: CASGEGRGNTIYF; d_gene: .; j_gene: TRBJ1-3; v_gene: TRBV6-5; abundance: .
CDR3nt: TGTGCCAGCAGTTACGACAGGGGAGGAGAAAAACTGTTTTTT; CDR3aa: CASSYDRGGEKLFF; d_gene: TRBD1; j_gene: TRBJ1-4; v_gene: TRBV6-5; abundance: .
CDR3nt: TGTGCCAGCTCACCACGGGCCGAGTCCGGGGAGCTGTTTTTT; CDR3aa: CASSPRAESGELFF; d_gene: .; j_gene: TRBJ2-2; v_gene: TRBV18; abundance: .
CDR3nt: TGTGCCAGCAGCTTAGATCTTACTAGCGCGTACTACAATGAGCAGTTCTTC; CDR3aa: CASSLDLTSAYYNEQFF; d_gene: TRBD2; j_gene: TRBJ2-1; v_gene: TRBV11-2; abundance: once
CDR3nt: TGTGCCAGCAGTTTATCGGGGAGGGGCATGAACACTGAAGCTTTCTTT; CDR3aa: CASSLSGRGMNTEAFF; d_gene: .; j_gene: TRBJ1-1; v_gene: TRBV27; abundance: .
CDR3nt: TGCGCCAGCAGCCAAGAATGGGGCGGCTCCTACGAGCAGTACTTC; CDR3aa: CASSQEWGGSYEQYF; d_gene: .; j_gene: TRBJ2-7; v_gene: TRBV4-1; abundance: few
CDR3nt: TGTGCCAGTAGTATTGCCAGGGGCGGGAATCAGCCCCAGCATTTT; CDR3aa: CASSIARGGNQPQHF; d_gene: .; j_gene: TRBJ1-5; v_gene: TRBV19; abundance: .